This T cell receptor (beta chain) was identified during a study of OX40 agonist ivuxolimab in advanced cancers. Germline V gives CDR1 MNHNS, CDR2 SASEGT. V was clipped by 5 bases and J by 0 bases, with 8 bases between them. The CDR3 length is 14 residues. Assay: immunoSEQ multiplex PCR; the TCRdb copy retains only in-frame clones and omits some. Here the sample spans roughly 60,000 clones, around 83% being singletons. The V gene is TRBV6-1, the J gene TRBJ1-3; the D is unclear. The specimen comprised CD4+ or CD8+ T cells sorted from blood, sampled in a trial of the OX40 agonist ivuxolimab. The sequence came from an adult with an advanced solid tumor such as melanoma, head and neck, liver or kidney cancer. The CDR3 sequence is CASSTQDSGNTIYF. Written as DNA, the CDR3 is TGTGCCAGCAGTACCCAGGACTCTGGAAACACCATATATTTT.